These 6 T cell receptor beta chains were sequenced from one sample in a study of blood T cell repertoires in COVID-19. TCRdb's copy holds only in-frame clones and misses some; the assay was immunoSEQ multiplex PCR. This table has 96,000 or so clones, about 87% appearing once. Sequenced input: peripheral blood. The receptors here all came from a human donor with COVID-19, enrolled during active disease. The donor label of this sample is uncertain.

In DNA, the CDR3 is TGTGCCAGCAGCTTGGAGCTAGCGGGAGGAGAGGAGCAGTACTTC. The encoded protein is CASSLELAGGEEQYF. This rearrangement joins TRBV5-5 to TRBJ2-7; 11 bases map to TRBD2. V gave up 0 bases and J gave up 7 bases; unmatched junction bases: 6. This CDR3 comprises 15 residues. Germline CDR1 SGHKS, CDR2 YYEKEE (reference sequence).

This clone was seen only once. V usage is TRBV5-1 and J usage is TRBJ2-3; 7 bases align to TRBD1. The CDR3 totals 15 residues. The V gene's germline CDR1 is SGHRS and CDR2 YFSETQ. The ends lost 4 bases at V and 2 bases at J; junction bases unmatched: 7. CDR3 bases: TGCGCCAGCAGCGATGGACAGGCCTACACAGATACGCAGTATTTT. It encodes CASSDGQAYTDTQYF.

The V call is TRBV6-2 or TRBV6-3, the J call TRBJ1-5, with 7 positions matching TRBD1. This CDR3 has 16 amino acids. Germline V CDR1 and CDR2: MNHEY, SVGEGT. V shed 5 bases, J shed 7 bases, and the junction held 14 bases outside the gene matches. The CDR3 is CASSPTGAWTGQPQHF. CDR3 in DNA: TGTGCCAGCAGTCCGACGGGAGCTTGGACAGGCCAGCCCCAGCATTTT.

The CDR3 sequence: CASSPRQGPETQYF. The CDR3 DNA follows: TGTGCCAGCAGTCCGCGACAGGGTCCAGAGACCCAGTACTTC. This rearrangement joins TRBV27 to TRBJ2-5, with TRBD1 identical over 7 bases. Per the germline V gene, CDR1 is MNHEY and CDR2 is SMNVEV (reference sequence). Unmatched junction bases numbered 7, after V lost 5 bases and J lost 4 bases. The CDR3 covers 14 residues.

The CDR3 region is CASRPGTGAVNTEAFF. CDR3 in DNA: TGTGCCAGCAGACCCGGGACAGGGGCTGTTAACACTGAAGCTTTCTTT. The rearrangement uses TRBV7-9 and TRBJ1-1, with 10 bases fitting TRBD1. CDR1 and CDR2 from the germline V gene are SEHNR and FQNEAQ (reference sequence). The CDR3 runs 16 residues. V was pared by 6 bases and J by 2 bases, with 9 bases of the junction left unmatched.

CDR3 nucleotides: TGTGCCACCAGTGCGGGGGGTAACACAGATACGCAGTATTTT. It encodes CATSAGGNTDTQYF. The chain carries TRBV15 and TRBJ2-3, with 8 bases lining up with TRBD2. With V trimmed by 6 bases and J by 2 bases, 4 bases remained unmatched. Germline V gives CDR1 LNHNV, CDR2 YYDKDF (reference sequence). This CDR3 spans 14 amino acids.